This T cell receptor beta chain stems from a study of shared clonotypes between healthy human individuals (dated by TCRdb to about 2020). Looking at the study overall: The cohort comprised a couple of women and a few men aged 18 to 49 years. For each donor, CD4 naive and CD4 memory were each given three plates, CD8 naive was given two plates, and CD8 memory was given one plate. Blood TCR repertoires of 5 or 6 healthy adults were deeply sequenced to estimate repertoire size and the extent of clonotype sharing between individuals. Different laboratories and diverse techniques were used to prepare libraries and sequence TCR repertoires, to increase sequencing depth and limit assay-specific biases. Leukapheresis yielded between about 0.8 and 8.9 billion PBMCs per donor. Points the paper makes about the study in general: Even with the large sequencing depth, rarefaction of the sorted-subset datasets indicated that sequencing was incomplete. About 5% of naive CD4, 3.5% of naive CD8, 2.3% of memory CD4, and 0.35% to 0.5% of memory CD8 clonotypes were shared across several donors. Higher generation probabilities were observed for clonotypes shared by all four sorted-subset donors than for non-shared clonotypes. Based on pairwise subsampling, the degree of clonotype sharing among donors was expected to be affected by sequencing depth. Larger estimated clonotype richness was generally found for naive subsets than for memory subsets. Only blood was sampled, and tissue TCR repertoires likely differ from those in blood. Because the study included only a small number of donors, the genetic and exposure-history diversity represented was limited.

CD8 naive samples consisted of CD45RO-negative cells that were positively selected for CCR7, yielding a CD45RA+CCR7+ population without TemRA cells. The donors were healthy, HIV-negative adults with no recently reported acute infections or vaccinations. All donors were Caucasian adults living in Nashville, Tennessee, USA. Blood was collected by leukapheresis, and PBMCs were isolated by Ficoll-Histopaque density gradient centrifugation and then cryopreserved in liquid nitrogen vapor phase. Analytical flow cytometry was used to check the purity and quantity of each magnetically sorted T cell population. Genomic DNA was isolated from each sorted fraction and quantified by UV absorbance on a Nanodrop 2000c. As encoded in the germline V gene, CDR1 is MGHDK while CDR2 is SYGVNS. From its cysteine to its phenylalanine, the CDR3 spans 13 amino acids. Just the 39-base CDR3 DNA is kept, in frame starting at base 1. Trimming costs V 6 bases and J 1 base, and their ends lie 9 bases apart.

Using the deep immunoSEQ assay, multiplex PCR amplified TCR CDR3 regions from genomic DNA. Extracted genomic DNA from each cell subset was distributed evenly across all wells of several immunoSEQ 96-well plates, and each plate was treated as a replicate. Each replicate PCR for sorted subsets received roughly 0.2 ug genomic DNA, equal to around 32,000 T cell genomes. The purified libraries were quantified using a Qubit 3.0 fluorometer, sized with a Bioanalyzer 2100, and then quantified again using the KAPA Library Quantification kit. Each immunoSEQ 96-well plate was sequenced on its own single-read 150-cycle Illumina NextSeq 550 flow cell. As for how the authors treated the data: Because the immunoSEQ output held only junctional sequences and lacked quality scores, the filtering could not match the filtering applied to full-length reads. To assign V/J genes and CDR3, sequences were annotated against IMGT germline references using PyIR, a Python wrapper for IgBLAST v1.9. Reads were filtered out if the reads had weak V/J assignments (E-value above 1e-6), no CDR3, stop codons, out-of-frame junctions, or ambiguous translated residues. V3J clonotypes were defined by identical inferred V gene, J gene, and CDR3 amino acid sequence. Percentage overlap between repertoires was calculated by dividing the number of shared unique clonotypes by the size of the smaller repertoire. Repertoire richness was assessed with RTK rarefaction, the Chao1 estimator, and Recon v2.1 estimates of unobserved clonotypes. OLGA was used to compute generation probabilities for all TCRbeta clonotypes that the gDNA method yielded from a handful of donors. As stored in TCRdb, this immuneACCESS dataset retains in-frame rearrangements with V and J assigned. A fraction of the clones does not appear; measured against another copy, unresolved V genes explain less than half of the discrepancy, and the remainder lacks a known reason. V, J and clone size are those of that table, while D and trimming were read from the DNA. Within this sample are over 2,000,000 clones, with roughly 95% of them counted one time only. The ten largest clones capture less than 2% of the sample.

With respect to this clone: This receptor's antigen is unknown. No quality values exist for individual bases; no much larger clone is one base distant.

The sequence is built from TRBV25-1 and TRBJ1-1; the D segment cannot be called with confidence. The sequence was collected from a man younger than 35 in good health. Some clones in this sample may be carry-over from other donors' samples. The sequencing input was naive CD8+ T cells from PBMCs. The meaning of the sample's cell subset or site label: CD45RA+CCR7+. This receptor has the CDR3 CASSPPGNTEAFF. Read as DNA, the sequence is TGTGCCAGCAGCCCTCCGGGGAACACTGAAGCTTTCTTT.